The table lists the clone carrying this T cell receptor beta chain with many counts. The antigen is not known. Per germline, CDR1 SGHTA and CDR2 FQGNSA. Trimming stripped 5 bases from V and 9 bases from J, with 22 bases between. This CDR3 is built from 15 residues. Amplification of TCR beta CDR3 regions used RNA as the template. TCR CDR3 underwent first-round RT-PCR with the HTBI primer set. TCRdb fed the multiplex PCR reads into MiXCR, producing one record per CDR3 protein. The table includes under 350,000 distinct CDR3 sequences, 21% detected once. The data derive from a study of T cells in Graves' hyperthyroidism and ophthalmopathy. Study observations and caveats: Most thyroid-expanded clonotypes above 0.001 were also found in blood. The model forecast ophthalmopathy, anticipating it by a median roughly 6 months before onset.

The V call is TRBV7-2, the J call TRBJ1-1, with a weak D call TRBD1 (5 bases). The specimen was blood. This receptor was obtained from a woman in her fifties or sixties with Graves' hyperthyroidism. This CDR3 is CASSLVGGEQGKAFF. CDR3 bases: TGTGCCAGCAGCCTAGTTGGGGGAGAGCAAGGGAAAGCTTTCTTT.